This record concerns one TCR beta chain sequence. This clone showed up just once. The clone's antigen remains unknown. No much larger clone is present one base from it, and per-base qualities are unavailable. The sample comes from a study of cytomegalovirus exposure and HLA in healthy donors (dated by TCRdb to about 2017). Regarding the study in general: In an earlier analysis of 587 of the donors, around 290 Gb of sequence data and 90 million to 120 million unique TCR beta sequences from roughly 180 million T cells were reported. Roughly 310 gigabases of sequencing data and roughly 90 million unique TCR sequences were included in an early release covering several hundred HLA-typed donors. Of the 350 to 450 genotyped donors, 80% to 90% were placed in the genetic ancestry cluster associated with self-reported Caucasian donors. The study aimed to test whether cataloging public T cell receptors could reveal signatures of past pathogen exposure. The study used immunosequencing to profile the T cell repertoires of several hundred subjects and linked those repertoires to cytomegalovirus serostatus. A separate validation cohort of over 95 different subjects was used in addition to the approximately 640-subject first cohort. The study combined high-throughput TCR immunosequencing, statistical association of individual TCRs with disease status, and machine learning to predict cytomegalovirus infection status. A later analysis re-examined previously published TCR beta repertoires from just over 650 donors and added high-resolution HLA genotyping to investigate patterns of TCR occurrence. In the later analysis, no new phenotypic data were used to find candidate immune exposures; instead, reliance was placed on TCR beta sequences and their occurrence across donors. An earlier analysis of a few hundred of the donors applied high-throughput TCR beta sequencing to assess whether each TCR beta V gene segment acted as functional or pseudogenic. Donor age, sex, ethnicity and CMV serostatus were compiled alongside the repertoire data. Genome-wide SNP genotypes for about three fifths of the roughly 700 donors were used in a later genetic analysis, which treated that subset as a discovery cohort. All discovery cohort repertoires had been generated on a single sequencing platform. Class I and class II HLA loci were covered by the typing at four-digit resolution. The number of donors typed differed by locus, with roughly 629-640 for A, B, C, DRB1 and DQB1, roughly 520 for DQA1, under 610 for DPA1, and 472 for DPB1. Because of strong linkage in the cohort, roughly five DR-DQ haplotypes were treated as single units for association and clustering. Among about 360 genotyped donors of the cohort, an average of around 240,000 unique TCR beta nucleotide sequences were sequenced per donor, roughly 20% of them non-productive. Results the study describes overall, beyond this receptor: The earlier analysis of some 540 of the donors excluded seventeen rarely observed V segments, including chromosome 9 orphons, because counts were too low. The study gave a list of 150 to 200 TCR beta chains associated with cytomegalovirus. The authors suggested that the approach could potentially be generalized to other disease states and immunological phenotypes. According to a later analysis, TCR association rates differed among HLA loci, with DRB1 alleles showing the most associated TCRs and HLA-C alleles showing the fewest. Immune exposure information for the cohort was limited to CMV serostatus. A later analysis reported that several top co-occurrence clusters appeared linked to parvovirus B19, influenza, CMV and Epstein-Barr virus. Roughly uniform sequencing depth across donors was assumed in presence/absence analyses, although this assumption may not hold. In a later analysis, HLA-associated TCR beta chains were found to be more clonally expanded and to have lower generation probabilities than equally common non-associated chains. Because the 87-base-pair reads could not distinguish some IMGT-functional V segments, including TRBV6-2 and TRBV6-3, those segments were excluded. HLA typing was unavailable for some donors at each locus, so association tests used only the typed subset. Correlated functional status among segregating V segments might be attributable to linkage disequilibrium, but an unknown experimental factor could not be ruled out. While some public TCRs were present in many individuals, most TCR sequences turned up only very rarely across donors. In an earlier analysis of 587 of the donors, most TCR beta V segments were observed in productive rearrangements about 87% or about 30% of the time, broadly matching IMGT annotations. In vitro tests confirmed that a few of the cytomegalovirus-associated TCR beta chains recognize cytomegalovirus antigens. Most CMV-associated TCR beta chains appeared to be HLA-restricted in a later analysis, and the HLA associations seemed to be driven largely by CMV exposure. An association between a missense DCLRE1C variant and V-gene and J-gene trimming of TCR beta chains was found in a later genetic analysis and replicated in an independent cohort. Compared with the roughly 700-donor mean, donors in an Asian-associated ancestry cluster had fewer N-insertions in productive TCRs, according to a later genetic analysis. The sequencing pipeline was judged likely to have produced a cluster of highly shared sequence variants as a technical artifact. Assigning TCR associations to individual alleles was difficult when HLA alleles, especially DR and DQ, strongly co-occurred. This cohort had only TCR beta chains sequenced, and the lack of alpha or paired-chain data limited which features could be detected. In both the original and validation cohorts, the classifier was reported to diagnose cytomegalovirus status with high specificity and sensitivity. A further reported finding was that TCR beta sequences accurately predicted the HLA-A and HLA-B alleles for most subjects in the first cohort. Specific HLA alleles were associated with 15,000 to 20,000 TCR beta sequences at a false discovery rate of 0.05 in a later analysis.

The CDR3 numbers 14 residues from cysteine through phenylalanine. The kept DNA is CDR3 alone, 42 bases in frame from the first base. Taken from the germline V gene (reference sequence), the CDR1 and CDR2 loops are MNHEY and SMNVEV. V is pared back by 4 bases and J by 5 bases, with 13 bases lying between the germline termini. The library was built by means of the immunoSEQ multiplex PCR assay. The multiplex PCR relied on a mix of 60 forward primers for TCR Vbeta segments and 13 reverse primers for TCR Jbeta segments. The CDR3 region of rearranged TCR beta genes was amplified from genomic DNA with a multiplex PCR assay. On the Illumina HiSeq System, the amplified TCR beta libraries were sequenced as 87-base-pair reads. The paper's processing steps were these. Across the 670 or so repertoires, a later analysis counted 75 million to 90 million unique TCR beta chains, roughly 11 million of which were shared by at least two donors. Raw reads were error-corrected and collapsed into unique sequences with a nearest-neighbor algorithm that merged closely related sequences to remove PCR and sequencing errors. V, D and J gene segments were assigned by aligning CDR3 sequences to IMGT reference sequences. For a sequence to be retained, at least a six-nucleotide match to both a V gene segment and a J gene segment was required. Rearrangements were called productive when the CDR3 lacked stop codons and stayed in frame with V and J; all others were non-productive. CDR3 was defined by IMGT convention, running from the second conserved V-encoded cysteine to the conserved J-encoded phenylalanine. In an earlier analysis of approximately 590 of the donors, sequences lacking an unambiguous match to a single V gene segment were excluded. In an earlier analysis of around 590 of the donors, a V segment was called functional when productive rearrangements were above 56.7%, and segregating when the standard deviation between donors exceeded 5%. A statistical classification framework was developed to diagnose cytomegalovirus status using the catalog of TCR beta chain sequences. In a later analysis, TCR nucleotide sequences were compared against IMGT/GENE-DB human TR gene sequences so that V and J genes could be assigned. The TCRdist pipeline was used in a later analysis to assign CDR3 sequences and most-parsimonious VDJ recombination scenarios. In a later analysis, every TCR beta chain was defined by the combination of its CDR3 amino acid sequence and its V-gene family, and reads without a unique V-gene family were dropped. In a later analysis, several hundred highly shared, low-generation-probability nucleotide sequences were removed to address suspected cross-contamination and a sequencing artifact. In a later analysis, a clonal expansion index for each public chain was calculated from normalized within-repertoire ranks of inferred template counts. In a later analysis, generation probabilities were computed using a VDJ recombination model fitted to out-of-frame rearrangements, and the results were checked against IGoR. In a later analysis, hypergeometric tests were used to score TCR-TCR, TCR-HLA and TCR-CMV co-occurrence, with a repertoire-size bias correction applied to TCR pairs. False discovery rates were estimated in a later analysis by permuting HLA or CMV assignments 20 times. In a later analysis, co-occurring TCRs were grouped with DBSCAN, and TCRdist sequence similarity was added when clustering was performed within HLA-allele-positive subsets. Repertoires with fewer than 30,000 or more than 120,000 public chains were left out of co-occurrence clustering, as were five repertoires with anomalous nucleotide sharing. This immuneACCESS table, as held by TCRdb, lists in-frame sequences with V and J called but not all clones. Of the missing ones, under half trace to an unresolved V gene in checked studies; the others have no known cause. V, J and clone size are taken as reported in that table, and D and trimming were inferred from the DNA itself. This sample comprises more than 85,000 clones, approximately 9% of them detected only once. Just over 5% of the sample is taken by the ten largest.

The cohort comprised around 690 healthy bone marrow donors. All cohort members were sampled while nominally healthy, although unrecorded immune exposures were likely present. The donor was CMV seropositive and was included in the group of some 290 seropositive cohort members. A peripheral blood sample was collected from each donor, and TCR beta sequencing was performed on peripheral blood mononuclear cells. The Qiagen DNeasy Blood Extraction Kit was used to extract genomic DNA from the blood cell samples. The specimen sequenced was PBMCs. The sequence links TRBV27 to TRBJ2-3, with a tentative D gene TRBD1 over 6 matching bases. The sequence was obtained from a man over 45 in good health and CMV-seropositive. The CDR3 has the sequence CASSYGQPRDTQYF. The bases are TGTGCCAGCAGTTATGGACAGCCTAGAGATACGCAGTATTTT.